Listed below are T cell receptor beta chains from one sample, sequenced in a study of blood T cell repertoires in COVID-19. Using immunoSEQ multiplex PCR, the repertoire was profiled, and TCRdb retains in-frame clones only, with some absent. This sample yields over 200,000 clones, of which about 89% are seen a single time; over 7.5% belongs to the top ten. Sequences were obtained from peripheral blood. The source is a man aged 35 to 55 who had recovered from COVID-19. CDR3s include the opening cysteine and the closing phenylalanine or tryptophan. Fields, in order: V gene, D gene, J gene, clone size, CDR3 protein. The D gene is left open where the match is weak. Rows give clone size only sometimes, using once, few, many, or a class for an expanded clone.

>TRBV27|TRBD2|TRBJ2-1|.
CASSPRTSGIYNEQFF
>TRBV4-2|TRBD2|TRBJ2-5|.
CASRIGVGGEQTQYF
>TRBV7-2|.|TRBJ2-1|.
CASSLGGDWVSNEQFF
>TRBV6-6|.|TRBJ2-7|.
CASREQAYEQYF
>TRBV7-9|.|TRBJ2-2|once
CASSFTSPGELFF
>TRBV12-3/TRBV12-4|TRBD1|TRBJ1-2|.
CASSWDSYGYTF
>TRBV27|TRBD1|TRBJ1-2|.
CASSPGTGNGYTF
>TRBV11-2|.|TRBJ2-1|.
CASSLSSYNEQFF
>TRBV5-1|.|TRBJ2-3|.
CASSLSVGAQYF
>TRBV10-3|.|TRBJ1-1|.
CAPGDTEAFF
>TRBV18|TRBD2|TRBJ2-1|.
CASSPPTSGSSYNEQFF
>TRBV7-3|TRBD2|TRBJ2-3|.
CASSFLAGVTDTQYF
>TRBV11-1|TRBD2|TRBJ2-1|.
CASSLDLAGVVYEQFF
>TRBV7-6|TRBD2|TRBJ2-5|.
CASSSPLDSGGVQETQYF
>TRBV30|TRBD1|TRBJ2-1|.
CAWGTTGGNEQFF
>TRBV9|TRBD2|TRBJ2-3|once
CASSVTPAGDVGDTQYF
>TRBV7-3|TRBD1|TRBJ2-6|.
CASSPLRDRSSGANVLTF
>TRBV20-1|.|TRBJ2-5|.
CSARGEETQYF
>TRBV4-2|TRBD1|TRBJ2-7|.
CASSQTGTGLNEQYF
>TRBV4-1|TRBD2|TRBJ2-1|.
CASSQESASGRFDEQFF
>TRBV24-1|.|TRBJ2-1|.
CATSDGASARAFF
>TRBV12-3/TRBV12-4|.|TRBJ1-1|.
CASSFKGQTEAFF
>TRBV10-3|TRBD2|TRBJ2-3|once
CAIRNGLAADTQYF
>TRBV18|TRBD1|TRBJ1-1|few
CASSPSGGRRRTEAFF
>TRBV6-4|.|TRBJ1-2|.
CASSEEGYGYTF
>TRBV28|TRBD2|TRBJ2-1|.
CASLSGGYNEQFF
>TRBV12-3/TRBV12-4|.|TRBJ1-5|.
CASSRGGAQHF
>TRBV9|TRBD2|TRBJ2-5|.
CASSVDAGGQETQYF
>TRBV18|.|TRBJ1-1|.
CASSLASVATNTEAFF
>TRBV5-4|.|TRBJ2-7|.
CASSLMDRAYEQYF
>TRBV20-1|TRBD2|TRBJ2-3|.
CSASGLAGATTDTQYF
>TRBV2|TRBD1|TRBJ2-7|.
CASSEGPPGGVEQYF
>TRBV29-1|.|TRBJ1-1|once
CSVYNTEAFF
>TRBV9|TRBD2|TRBJ2-7|.
CASSVGSSGTSGYEQYF
>TRBV5-1|TRBD1|TRBJ2-3|.
CASHSARRGRGPDTQYF
>TRBV19|.|TRBJ2-1|.
CASSLGPYNEQFF
>TRBV9|TRBD1|TRBJ2-7|.
CASSVGPNRGFNEQYF
>TRBV24-1|TRBD1|TRBJ2-3|.
CATSDLGQGRVDFVDTQYF
>TRBV27|.|TRBJ2-7|.
CASSLTGNEEYF
>TRBV4-1|.|TRBJ2-1|.
CASSQDGAGKEQFF
>TRBV18|TRBD2|TRBJ2-3|few
CASSGQDPTSGRTDTQYF
>TRBV16|.|TRBJ2-7|.
CASDGGRGTYEQYF
>TRBV29-1|TRBD2|TRBJ2-2|.
CSARSGGRVTGELFF
>TRBV5-5|.|TRBJ1-2|few
CASSLDRQHYGYTF
>TRBV7-9|.|TRBJ2-7|few
CASSLSGVEQYF
>TRBV7-9|.|TRBJ2-5|.
CASSLGLPYQETQYF
>TRBV5-4|TRBD2|TRBJ2-3|.
CASSLAARRGYTDTQYF
>TRBV6-2/TRBV6-3|.|TRBJ1-1|once
CASSFRSGYPNTEAFF
>TRBV11-2|.|TRBJ1-4|.
CASSLDLGQGGKLFF
>TRBV6-4|.|TRBJ1-2|.
CASSDKARGGYTF
>TRBV5-1|TRBD2|TRBJ2-3|.
CASSYSSSGRWTQYF
>TRBV3-1/TRBV3-2|.|TRBJ2-7|.
CASSQEVRGEQYF
>TRBV29-1|TRBD1|TRBJ1-2|once
CSVIGQGEKGDGYTF
>TRBV3-1/TRBV3-2|.|TRBJ2-1|.
CASSRKFGTSYNEQFF
>TRBV29-1|.|TRBJ2-1|.
CSVPEWDFRYNEQFF
>TRBV3-1/TRBV3-2|TRBD2|TRBJ2-5|.
CASSQSGGPDRYF
>TRBV5-4|.|TRBJ2-7|.
CASSLKGYEQYF
>TRBV5-4|.|TRBJ2-7|.
CASSPNSYEQYF
>TRBV6-6|TRBD1|TRBJ2-7|.
CASSSGQGKAYEQYF
>TRBV24-1|.|TRBJ2-3|.
CATSELTGRTDTQYF